This T cell receptor (beta chain) was observed in a study of T-cell reconstitution after alpha-beta-depleted transplantation in children listed by TCRdb under 2016. Background on the whole study: T-cell immune reconstitution after TCRalphabeta/CD19-depleted allogeneic hematopoietic cell transplantation in children was quantitatively tracked in the study by means of TCR repertoire profiling.

Libraries were prepared through PCR. Data came from an Illumina HiSeq 2500. To normalize quantification of the TCRbeta repertoire, the TCR libraries were built with molecular barcoding that relied on unique molecular identifiers. TCRdb redid the processing of the public reads, applying fastp at Q25 and MiXCR, and retained in-frame beta chains. CDR3 protein sequences are deduplicated, and each keeps its most common genes and DNA. The sample contains a few hundred thousand distinct CDR3 sequences, around 12% of them found a single time. The top ten hold about 6% of the sample. With respect to this clonotype: What antigen it recognizes has not been identified. Nothing much larger sits one base from this clone, and base qualities are not available.

Here the sequenced sample was PBMCs from the stem cell graft donor, taken from the stem cell graft. The receptor was derived from a human donor who donated a stem cell graft to a child with combined immunodeficiency.

The base sequence is TGTGCCTGGAGGGCGACAGCCCGCACCGGGGAGCTGTTTTTT. Protein translation: CAWRATARTGELFF. Recombination linked TRBV30 to TRBJ2-2; a tentative D match to TRBD1 spans 5 bases. The germline V gene (reference sequence) sets CDR1 to GTSNPN and CDR2 to SVGIG. The trim is 3 bases for V and 4 bases for J, with a gap of 12 bases between the germline ends. Its CDR3 holds 14 amino acids, cysteine through phenylalanine. Just CDR3 DNA is preserved here, 42 bases in frame from base 1. Outside the CDR3, residues come from the reference TRBV30 and TRBJ2-2 proteins, so the full variable domain is: SQTIHQWPATLVQPVGSPLSLECTVEGTSNPNLYWYRQAAGRGLQLLFYSVGIGQISSEVPQNLSASRPQDRQFILSSKKLLLSDSGFYLCAWRATARTGELFFGEGSRLTVL.